This T cell receptor beta chain was sequenced during a study of blood T cell repertoires in COVID-19. Study as a whole: Acute and convalescent COVID-19 samples came from the United States, Italy and Spain.

In the original analysis: Counts of nucleated cells, estimated from reference gene primer amplification, were obtained. Sequencing used immunoSEQ multiplex PCR; TCRdb keeps in-frame clones, though not all of them. V, J and clone size derive from that table, while D and trimming were established from the DNA sequence. The sample carries about 250,000 clones, around 83% recorded once. At least ten counts were recorded for this clone. This CDR3 contains 15 residues. V was pared by 4 bases and J by 9 bases, with 22 bases between. Germline CDR1 reads MNHEY; CDR2 reads SVGEGT. Source material: peripheral blood. The chain combines TRBV6-2 or TRBV6-3 with TRBJ2-7; a possible D gene is TRBD2 (6 bases). The clonotype comes from a man older than 75 with acute or convalescent COVID-19. The DNA of the CDR3 is TGTGCCAGCAGTTCCCGAGGCAGCGGGTCAGCCGCGCAGTACTTC. It specifies CASSSRGSGSAAQYF.